This is a list of T cell receptor beta chains from one sample in a study of control samples from healthy donors and cancer patients. Generated by immunoSEQ multiplex PCR, the TCRdb table keeps only in-frame clones and is missing some. The sample consists of fewer than 200,000 clones, just over 90% of them appearing once. Material for sequencing was blood. The receptors were gathered from a woman aged 60 to 75 in good health. CDR3s include the opening cysteine and the closing phenylalanine or tryptophan. The D gene is left open where the match is weak. Rows give clone size only sometimes, using once, few, many, or a class for an expanded clone.

TRBV7-8	TRBJ1-5	.	.	CASSFERGTRGGNQPQHF	TGTGCCAGCAGCTTCGAGAGAGGCACCCGTGGGGGCAATCAGCCCCAGCATTTT
TRBV7-2	TRBJ1-2	.	.	CASRSAGFFYGYTF	TGTGCCAGCAGGTCAGCAGGGTTTTTCTATGGCTACACCTTC
TRBV5-1	TRBJ1-3	.	TRBD1	CASSNRRQGNSGNTIYF	TGCGCCAGCAGCAATCGGCGACAGGGGAACTCTGGAAACACCATATATTTT
TRBV6-1	TRBJ2-1	.	TRBD2	CASTKTSGDYNEQFF	TGTGCCAGCACCAAGACTAGCGGGGACTACAATGAGCAGTTCTTC
TRBV5-3	TRBJ1-1	.	.	CATRTNREIMNTEAFF	TGTGCCACCCGAACTAACAGGGAGATAATGAACACTGAAGCTTTCTTT
TRBV19	TRBJ2-7	once	.	CASSTSEGYPQPTQYF	TGTGCCAGTAGTACCTCCGAAGGGTATCCCCAACCGACGCAGTACTTC
TRBV24-1	TRBJ2-1	.	TRBD2	CATSSGGTYNEQFF	TGTGCCACCAGTTCGGGGGGGACTTACAATGAGCAGTTCTTC
TRBV24-1	TRBJ1-3	.	.	CATSDPEIRRFNGNTIYF	TGTGCCACCAGTGATCCCGAAATTAGGCGGTTCAACGGAAACACCATATATTTT
TRBV12-3/TRBV12-4	TRBJ2-7	.	.	CASSLVWGGEQYF	TGTGCCAGCAGTTTAGTATGGGGTGGCGAGCAGTACTTC
TRBV18	TRBJ1-5	once	.	CASSPDFITGPQHF	TGTGCCAGCTCACCAGATTTCATTACCGGTCCCCAGCATTTT
TRBV29-1	TRBJ1-1	.	.	CSVEGSAGSMNTEAFF	TGCAGCGTTGAAGGTTCGGCAGGCTCTATGAACACTGAAGCTTTCTTT
TRBV9	TRBJ1-1	.	.	CASSVAPEGVTEAFF	TGTGCCAGCAGCGTAGCCCCAGAGGGGGTCACTGAAGCTTTCTTT
TRBV15	TRBJ1-2	.	.	CATSRGRLGVSGYTF	TGTGCCACCAGCAGAGGACGCCTGGGGGTGAGTGGCTACACCTTC
TRBV5-1	TRBJ1-4	.	TRBD1	CASSLTGTGSNEKLFF	TGCGCCAGCAGCTTGACAGGGACAGGGTCTAATGAAAAACTGTTTTTT
TRBV3-1/TRBV3-2	TRBJ1-1	.	.	CASSQGLGGTEAFF	TGTGCCAGCAGCCAAGGTCTGGGCGGCACTGAAGCTTTCTTT
TRBV7-2	TRBJ2-7	.	TRBD2	CASSLGAGGTSNEQYF	TGTGCCAGCAGCTTAGGAGCGGGGGGGACGTCCAACGAGCAGTACTTC
TRBV6-2/TRBV6-3	TRBJ1-2	.	.	CASSSTGDYGYTF	TGTGCCAGCAGTTCTACAGGTGACTATGGCTACACCTTC
TRBV6-2/TRBV6-3	TRBJ2-5	.	.	CASSYSIGLGGETQYF	TGTGCCAGCAGTTACTCCATTGGCTTAGGAGGAGAGACCCAGTACTTC
TRBV7-2	TRBJ2-1	.	.	CASSLEGRRIYNEQFF	TGTGCCAGCAGCTTAGAGGGACGGAGGATATACAATGAGCAGTTCTTC
TRBV9	TRBJ1-4	.	TRBD1	CASSDRTGGYLEKLFF	TGTGCCAGCAGCGACCGGACAGGGGGTTATCTTGAAAAACTGTTTTTT
TRBV3-1/TRBV3-2	TRBJ2-6	.	.	CASSQSSYPGANVLTF	TGTGCCAGCAGCCAGTCTTCCTATCCTGGGGCCAACGTCCTGACTTTC
TRBV5-1	TRBJ1-5	.	.	CASSLEANSNQPQHF	TGCGCCAGCAGCTTGGAGGCGAATAGCAATCAGCCCCAGCATTTT
TRBV9	TRBJ2-3	.	.	CASSGGMGLSDTQYF	TGTGCCAGCAGCGGAGGCATGGGTCTATCAGATACGCAGTATTTT
TRBV18	TRBJ2-7	.	.	CASSPSRERTYEQYF	TGTGCCAGCTCACCAAGCAGGGAAAGGACCTACGAGCAGTACTTC
TRBV10-3	TRBJ1-1	.	.	CAISVQGFNTEAFF	TGTGCCATCAGTGTCCAGGGGTTTAACACTGAAGCTTTCTTT